This T cell receptor beta chain was profiled in a study of T cells in Graves' hyperthyroidism and ophthalmopathy. General study findings and limits: The model made its ophthalmopathy prediction, and onset followed a median approximately 6.5 months later.

Germline V CDR1 and CDR2: SGDLS, YYNGEE. This CDR3 region has 13 residues. Comment on this clonotype: Its cognate antigen is unknown. The junction and the germline gene differ at one end; a read error may be behind it.

RNA transcripts yielded amplified TCR beta CDR3 regions. TCR CDR3 regions were first amplified by RT-PCR with HTBI primers. TCRdb passed the multiplex PCR reads through MiXCR, listing each CDR3 protein once. Here the sample spans some 490,000 distinct CDR3 sequences, roughly 15% being singletons. This chain joins TRBV9 and TRBJ2-1; unclear D gene. The sequencing sample was made of blood. This TCR was sampled from a woman in her twenties or thirties with Graves' ophthalmopathy. This chain's CDR3 is CAGSVEPHNEQFF. For the CDR3, the DNA is TGTGCCGGCAGCGTCGAGCCCCACAATGAGCAGTTCTTC.